These 27 T cell receptor beta chains were sequenced from one sample in a study of blood T cell repertoires in COVID-19. Profiling relied on immunoSEQ multiplex PCR, and the TCRdb table lists in-frame clones only, not all of them. The sample shows under 85,000 clones, nearly 85% of them seen only once. The specimen was peripheral blood. These receptors were collected from a human donor in a cohort sampled during active COVID-19.

The J gene is TRBJ1-5, the V gene TRBV30, with 7 bases identical to TRBD1. With 0 bases clipped from V and 4 bases from J, the junction kept 12 bases outside the gene matches. Germline values: CDR1 GTSNPN, CDR2 SVGIG (reference sequence). The CDR3 spans 17 residues. The DNA of the CDR3 is TGTGCCTGGAGTGTACCTGGGGACAGAAAATTTAATCAGCCCCAGCATTTT. Translation: CAWSVPGDRKFNQPQHF.

This sequence joins TRBV27 and TRBJ1-6; D ambiguous. Trimming left V 2 bases short and J 6 bases short, with 11 bases between. There are 15 residues in the CDR3. Germline values: CDR1 MNHEY, CDR2 SMNVEV (reference sequence). CDR3 bases: TGTGCCAGCAGTTTAAAGCCCCGGAGTAATTCACCCCTCCACTTT. Protein: CASSLKPRSNSPLHF.

The rearrangement links TRBV5-4 to TRBJ1-1; TRBD1 matches at 7 bases. Germline CDR1 and CDR2: SGHNT and YYREEE (reference sequence). With 4 bases clipped from V and 1 base from J, the junction kept 10 bases outside the gene matches. This CDR3 region has 16 residues. The CDR3 bases are TGTGCCAGCAGCCCACCTGACAGGGTGTGGAACACTGAAGCTTTCTTT. Amino acids: CASSPPDRVWNTEAFF. Full variable domain (missing parts from reference TRBV5-4 and TRBJ1-1): ETGVTQSPTHLIKTRGQQVTLRCSSQSGHNTVSWYQQALGQGPQFIFQYYREEENGRGNFPPRFSGLQFPNYSSELNVNALELDDSALYLCASSPPDRVWNTEAFFGQGTRLTVV.

This chain links TRBV30 with TRBJ1-5; D gene ambiguous. The CDR3 loop spans 13 amino acids. The ends were cut back, 0 bases at V and 3 bases at J, with 6 bases in the middle. Germline V gene lookup returns CDR1 GTSNPN and CDR2 SVGIG (reference sequence). CDR3 sequence (DNA): TGTGCCTGGAGTGTGGAGTTCAATCAGCCCCAGCATTTT. It encodes CAWSVEFNQPQHF.

The V and J genes are TRBV18 and TRBJ2-5, with D perhaps matching TRBD1 (5 bases). V lost 5 bases, J lost 1 base, and 8 bases lay in between. The CDR3 sequence is 13 residues long. The germline V gene has CDR1 KGHSH and CDR2 LQKENI. The CDR3: CASSNGAQETQYF. In nucleotides, the CDR3 is TGTGCCAGCTCAAATGGGGCCCAAGAGACCCAGTACTTC.

There are a few counts of this clone. The CDR3 DNA follows: TGTGCCAGCAGCTATGTGCGGGAGACCCAGTACTTC. Translating it yields CASSYVRETQYF. The chain links TRBV5-8 to TRBJ2-5; D not resolved. The V end lost 3 bases, the J end lost 5 bases, and 8 bases lay between the germline ends. This CDR3 is 12 amino acids long. CDR1 and CDR2 (germline): SGHTS, YDEGEE.

The genes are TRBV10-2 and TRBJ2-1, with D unclear. Germline lookup yields CDR1 WSHSY and CDR2 SAAADI. Trimming shortened V by 0 bases and J by 9 bases, and 9 bases separated the two germline ends. The CDR3 runs 13 residues. CDR3 coding DNA: TGCGCCAGCAGTGAGTCTTATGGCCGTGAGCAGTTCTTC. It codes for CASSESYGREQFF.

CDR3 loop: CAWSVQGGSPLHF. The CDR3 bases are TGTGCCTGGAGTGTACAGGGGGGATCACCCCTCCACTTT. The chain couples TRBV30 to TRBJ1-6; 8 nucleotides align to TRBD1. Trimming cost V 0 bases and J 10 bases; bases outside gene matches: 2. Germline assignment: CDR1 GTSNPN and CDR2 SVGIG (reference sequence). CDR3 length: 13 residues.

The gene calls are TRBV19 and TRBJ1-1, with D maybe TRBD1 (6 bases). The CDR3 consists of 14 residues. Germline V gene data show CDR1 as LNHDA and CDR2 as SQIVND (reference sequence). V dropped 6 bases and J dropped 11 bases, with 22 bases sitting between them. CDR3 protein: CASRFQTGAVGAFF. DNA of the CDR3: TGTGCCAGTAGGTTCCAGACAGGAGCGGTTGGCGCTTTCTTT. Looking up the rest from reference TRBV19 and TRBJ1-1 gives the full variable domain: DGGITQSPKYLFRKEGQNVTLSCEQNLNHDAMYWYRQDPGQGLRLIYYSQIVNDFQKGDIAEGYSVSREKKESFPLTVTSAQKNPTAFYLCASRFQTGAVGAFFGQGTRLTVV.

This clone came up once. The V gene is TRBV5-1, the J gene TRBJ1-2; D is unresolved. This CDR3 region has 16 residues. Germline CDR1 reads SGHRS; CDR2 reads YFSETQ. Trimming removed 6 bases from V and 3 bases from J, with 21 bases in between. The CDR3 region has the DNA TGCGCCAGCACCCCATTCGGGGAGCACAATTACTATGGCTACACCTTC. It translates to CASTPFGEHNYYGYTF. Full variable domain (outside the CDR3, taken from reference TRBV5-1 and TRBJ1-2): KAGVTQTPRYLIKTRGQQVTLSCSPISGHRSVSWYQQTPGQGLQFLFEYFSETQRNKGNFPGRFSGRQFSNSRSEMNVSTLELGDSALYLCASTPFGEHNYYGYTFGSGTRLTVV.

The chain is built from TRBV4-2 and TRBJ2-6, with unresolved D. This CDR3 spans 16 amino acids. V gave up 1 base and J gave up 1 base, with 8 bases separating them. Germline V gene sequence: CDR1 LGHNA, CDR2 YNFKEQ. DNA of the CDR3: TGTGCCAGCAGCCAAGTCAGTCGATCTGGGGCCAACGTCCTGACTTTC. Its protein product is CASSQVSRSGANVLTF.

V and J are TRBV27 and TRBJ2-7; D not certain. The CDR3 is 13 residues long. V lost 3 bases to trimming and J lost 1 base, with 7 bases between them. Germline values: CDR1 MNHEY, CDR2 SMNVEV (reference sequence). The CDR3 loop reads CASSLGRSYEQYF. The DNA of the CDR3 is TGTGCCAGCAGTTTGGGCAGGTCCTACGAGCAGTACTTC.

The rearrangement uses TRBV19 and TRBJ1-4; D may be TRBD1 (5 bases). With 0 bases removed from V and 6 bases from J, the gap between germline ends came to 14 bases. The CDR3 spans 16 residues. Germline lookup yields CDR1 LNHDA and CDR2 SQIVND (reference sequence). For the CDR3, the DNA is TGTGCCAGTAGTATAGACCACCGGGACTCACATGAAAAACTGTTTTTT. This codes for CASSIDHRDSHEKLFF.

The CDR3 here is CASRVGTGENYGYTF. The CDR3 coding sequence is TGTGCCAGCAGAGTCGGGACAGGGGAAAACTATGGCTACACCTTC. V is TRBV6-5 and J is TRBJ1-2, with 10 bases fitting TRBD1. Germline loops: CDR1 MNHEY, CDR2 SVGAGI. J gave up 2 bases and V 6 bases, and 6 bases lay outside the gene matches. The CDR3 is 15 residues long.

The count of this clone is one. The J gene is TRBJ1-1, the V gene TRBV15; TRBD1 might be the D (5 bases). The germline V gene has CDR1 LNHNV and CDR2 YYDKDF (reference sequence). CDR3 length: 15 amino acids. V lost 1 base, J lost 4 bases, and 13 bases lay in between. The CDR3 DNA follows: TGTGCCACCAGCAGAGGCGGGGGAGGGGCCACTGAAGCTTTCTTT. Translation: CATSRGGGGATEAFF.

The chain carries TRBV6-5 and TRBJ1-1; D remains unclear. The CDR3 is 15 residues long. The V end lost 0 bases, the J end lost 1 base, and 9 bases lay between the germline ends. Germline CDR1 and CDR2: MNHEY and SVGAGI. The CDR3 protein is CASSYSGRGNTEAFF. CDR3 in DNA: TGTGCCAGCAGTTACTCTGGGCGGGGGAACACTGAAGCTTTCTTT.

The chain links TRBV5-1 to TRBJ2-2; a weak D match, TRBD2 (6 bases). The CDR3 consists of 13 residues. V was trimmed by 4 bases and J by 4 bases, leaving 8 bases between them. Germline CDR1 is SGHRS and CDR2 is YFSETQ. The DNA of the CDR3 is TGCGCCAGCAGCGGAGGGCGCACCGGGGAGCTGTTTTTT. Its translation: CASSGGRTGELFF.

The gene calls are TRBV15 and TRBJ1-3; TRBD1 might be the D (5 bases). The CDR3 runs 16 residues. The V gene's germline CDR1 is LNHNV and CDR2 YYDKDF (reference sequence). V gave up 5 bases and J gave up 0 bases, with 14 bases separating them. For the CDR3, the DNA is TGTGCCACCAGCTCATTTGGGGGGTTCTCTGGAAACACCATATATTTT. This encodes CATSSFGGFSGNTIYF.

V and J are TRBV27 and TRBJ1-1; 10 positions agree with TRBD1. Trimming at V came to 8 bases and at J to 2 bases, leaving 5 bases not matched to a gene. Germline assignment: CDR1 MNHEY and CDR2 SMNVEV (reference sequence). The CDR3 has 14 residues. The CDR3: CASARQGANTEAFF. The CDR3 DNA reads TGTGCCAGCGCGAGACAGGGGGCAAACACTGAAGCTTTCTTT.

The genes are TRBV6-6 and TRBJ2-5; TRBD1 matches 7 bases. The CDR3 totals 15 residues. Losses at the gene ends were 0 bases for V and 5 bases for J; bases not matched to a gene: 6. Germline V gene sequence: CDR1 MNHNY, CDR2 SVGAGI (reference sequence). The CDR3 region is CASSYSRQGGETQYF. Here the CDR3 DNA reads TGTGCCAGCAGTTACTCTCGACAGGGTGGCGAGACCCAGTACTTC.

Written as DNA, the CDR3 is TGTGCCAGCAGTTTAGCTGGGGGGAAGGTTTCGAATGAAAAACTGTTTTTT. Amino acids: CASSLAGGKVSNEKLFF. The V gene is TRBV27, the J gene TRBJ1-4, with D possibly being TRBD1 (5 bases). The germline V gene has CDR1 MNHEY and CDR2 SMNVEV (reference sequence). Trimming took off 2 bases at V and 5 bases at J, with 18 bases between the two ends. The CDR3 has 17 residues.

This chain uses TRBV10-1 with TRBJ2-5, with D perhaps TRBD1 (5 bases). CDR1 is WNHNN, CDR2 SYGVQD, per germline (reference sequence). The V and J ends lost 3 bases and 4 bases respectively, with 9 bases between them. This CDR3 is 13 amino acids long. Here the CDR3 DNA reads TGCGCCAGCAGTGAAGGGGCCGGAGAGACCCAGTACTTC. This gives the protein CASSEGAGETQYF.

The J gene is TRBJ2-2, the V gene TRBV11-2; the match to TRBD1 covers 11 bases. Trimming at V came to 6 bases and at J to 4 bases, leaving 16 bases not matched to a gene. CDR1 SGHAT and CDR2 FQNNGV come from the germline V gene. The CDR3 is 19 amino acids. The CDR3 spells CASSRLTGTGGFGTGELFF. In nucleotides, the CDR3 is TGTGCCAGCAGTCGTCTTACCGGGACAGGGGGTTTTGGCACCGGGGAGCTGTTTTTT.

In regard to this clone: At the DNA level, this CDR3 is encoded by other sequences in the same sample as well. The V and J genes are TRBV18 and TRBJ2-7; 7 bases align to TRBD1. Germline V gene lookup returns CDR1 KGHSH and CDR2 LQKENI. The CDR3 has 13 amino acids. J lost 4 bases, V lost 0 bases, and 0 bases had no gene match. The CDR3 sequence is CASSPPGQYEQYF. The CDR3 DNA reads TGTGCCAGCTCACCACCGGGACAGTACGAGCAGTACTTC. Full variable domain (remainder filled in from reference TRBV18 and TRBJ2-7): NAGVMQNPRHLVRRRGQEARLRCSPMKGHSHVYWYRQLPEEGLKFMVYLQKENIIDESGMPKERFSAEFPKEGPSILRIQQVVRGDSAAYFCASSPPGQYEQYFGPGTRLTVT.

The chain joins TRBV11-3 to TRBJ1-2; tentatively, D is TRBD1 (5 bases). The V gene lost 1 base and the J gene lost 6 bases, with 9 bases spanning the gap. Germline CDR1 is SGHNT and CDR2 is YENEEA. The CDR3 has 13 residues. CDR3 in DNA: TGTGCCAGCAGCTTAGCAGGGTCGGATGGCTACACCTTC. This gives the protein CASSLAGSDGYTF.

This clone was detected once. V is TRBV7-8 and J is TRBJ2-6; 9 bases are a match to TRBD1. V gave up 5 bases and J gave up 3 bases; unmatched junction bases: 11. The CDR3 consists of 18 residues. CDR1 is SGHVS and CDR2 is FQNEAQ in the germline V gene. CDR3 bases: TGTGCCAGCAGCACCGCTTCCGGGACAGGGCGTGGGGCCAACGTCCTGACTTTC. Translating gives CASSTASGTGRGANVLTF.

DNA for the CDR3: TGTGCCAGCAGTGACACAGGGGGCCCCAGGGATACGCAGTATTTT. Its translation: CASSDTGGPRDTQYF. The V call is TRBV6-4, the J call TRBJ2-3; 9 nucleotides agree with TRBD1. Germline-derived CDR1 and CDR2 are MRHNA and SNTAGT. V shed 2 bases, J shed 6 bases, and the junction held 6 bases outside the gene matches. There are 15 residues in the CDR3.